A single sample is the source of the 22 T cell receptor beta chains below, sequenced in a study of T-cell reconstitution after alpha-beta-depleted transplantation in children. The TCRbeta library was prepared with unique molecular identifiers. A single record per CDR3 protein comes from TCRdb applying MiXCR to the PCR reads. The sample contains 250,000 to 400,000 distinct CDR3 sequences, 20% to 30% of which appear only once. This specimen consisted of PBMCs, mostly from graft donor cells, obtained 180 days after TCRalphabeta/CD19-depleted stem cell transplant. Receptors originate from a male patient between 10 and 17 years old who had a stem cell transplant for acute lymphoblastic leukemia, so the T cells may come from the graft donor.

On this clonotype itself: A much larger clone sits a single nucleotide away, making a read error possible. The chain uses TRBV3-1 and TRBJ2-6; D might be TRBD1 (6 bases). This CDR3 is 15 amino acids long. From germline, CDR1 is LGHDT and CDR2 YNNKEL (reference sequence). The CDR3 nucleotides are TGTGCCTGCAGCCGAGGGGGCTCTGGGGCCAACGTCCTGACTTTC. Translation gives CACSRGGSGANVLTF.

This CDR3 reads CSVGPGGETQYF. The DNA of the CDR3 is TGCAGCGTGGGCCCCGGGGGAGAGACCCAGTACTTC. This sequence joins TRBV29-1 and TRBJ2-5; D is perhaps TRBD2 (6 bases). Germline V gene sequence: CDR1 SQVTM, CDR2 ANQGSEA. The CDR3 consists of 12 residues. The V end lost 6 bases, the J end lost 4 bases, and 12 bases lay between the germline ends.

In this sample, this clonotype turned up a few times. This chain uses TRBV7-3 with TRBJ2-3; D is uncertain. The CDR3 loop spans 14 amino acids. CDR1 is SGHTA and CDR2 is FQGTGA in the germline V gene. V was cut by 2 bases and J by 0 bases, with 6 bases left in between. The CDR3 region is CASSLQLSTDTQYF. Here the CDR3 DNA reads TGTGCCAGCAGCTTACAACTCAGCACAGATACGCAGTATTTT.

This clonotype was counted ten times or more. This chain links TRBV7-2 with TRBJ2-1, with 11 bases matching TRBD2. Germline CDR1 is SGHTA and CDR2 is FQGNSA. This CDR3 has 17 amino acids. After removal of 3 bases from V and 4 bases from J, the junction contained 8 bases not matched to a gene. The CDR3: CASSFRSGTSGYNEQFF. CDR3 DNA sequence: TGTGCCAGCAGCTTTCGCTCAGGGACTAGCGGTTACAATGAGCAGTTCTTC.

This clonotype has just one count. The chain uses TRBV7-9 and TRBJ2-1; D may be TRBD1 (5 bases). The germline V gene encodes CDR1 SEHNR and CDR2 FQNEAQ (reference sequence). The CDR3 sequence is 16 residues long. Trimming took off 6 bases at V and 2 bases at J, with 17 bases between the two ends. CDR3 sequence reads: CASSRYQGGPYNEQFF. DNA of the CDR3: TGTGCCAGCAGTCGTTACCAGGGTGGACCCTACAATGAGCAGTTCTTC.

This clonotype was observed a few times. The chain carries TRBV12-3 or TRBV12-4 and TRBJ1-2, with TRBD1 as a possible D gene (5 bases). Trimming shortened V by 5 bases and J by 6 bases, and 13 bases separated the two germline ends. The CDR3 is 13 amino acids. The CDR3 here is CASSQGYLDGYTF. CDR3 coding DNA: TGTGCCAGCAGTCAGGGCTATTTAGATGGCTACACCTTC.

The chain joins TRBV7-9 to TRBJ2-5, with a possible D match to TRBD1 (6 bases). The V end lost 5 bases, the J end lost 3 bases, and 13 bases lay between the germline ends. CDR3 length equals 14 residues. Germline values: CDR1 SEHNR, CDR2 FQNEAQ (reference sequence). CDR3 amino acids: CASSLTGREETQYF. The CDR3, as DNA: TGTGCCAGCAGCCTAACAGGGCGGGAAGAGACCCAGTACTTC.

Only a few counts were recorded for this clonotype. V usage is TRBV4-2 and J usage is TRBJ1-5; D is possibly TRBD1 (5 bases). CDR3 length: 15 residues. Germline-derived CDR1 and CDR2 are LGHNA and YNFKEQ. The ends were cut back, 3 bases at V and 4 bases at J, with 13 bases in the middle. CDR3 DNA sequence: TGTGCCAGCAGCCAGCAGGGTGTTGGGAATCAGCCCCAGCATTTT. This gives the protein CASSQQGVGNQPQHF.

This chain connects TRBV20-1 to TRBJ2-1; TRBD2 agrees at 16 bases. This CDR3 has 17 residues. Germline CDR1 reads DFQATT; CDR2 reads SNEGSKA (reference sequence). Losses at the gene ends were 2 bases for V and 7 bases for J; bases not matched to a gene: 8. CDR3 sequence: CSARLPGTSGRVNEQFF. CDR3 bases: TGCAGTGCTAGACTGCCCGGGACTAGCGGGAGGGTAAATGAGCAGTTCTTC.

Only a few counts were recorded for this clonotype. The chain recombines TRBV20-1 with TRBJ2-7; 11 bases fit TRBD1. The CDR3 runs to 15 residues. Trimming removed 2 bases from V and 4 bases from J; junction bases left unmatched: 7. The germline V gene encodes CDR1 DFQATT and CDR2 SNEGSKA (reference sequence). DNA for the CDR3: TGCAGTGCTAGACCCCCCCGGGACAGGGGGTACGAGCAGTACTTC. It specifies CSARPPRDRGYEQYF.

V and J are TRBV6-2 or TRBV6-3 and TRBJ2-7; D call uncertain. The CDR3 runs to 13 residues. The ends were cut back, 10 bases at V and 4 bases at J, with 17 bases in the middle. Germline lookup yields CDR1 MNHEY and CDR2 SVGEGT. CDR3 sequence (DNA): TGTGCCACCCTTCTCTTCCGAGGTTACGAGCAGTACTTC. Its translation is CATLLFRGYEQYF.

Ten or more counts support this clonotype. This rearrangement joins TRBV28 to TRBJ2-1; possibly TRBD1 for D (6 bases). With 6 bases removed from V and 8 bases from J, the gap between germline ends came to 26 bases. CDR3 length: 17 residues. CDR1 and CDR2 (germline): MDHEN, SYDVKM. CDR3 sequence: CASSQIALFGGLHEQFF. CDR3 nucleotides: TGTGCCAGCAGCCAAATCGCCCTCTTTGGGGGCCTGCATGAGCAGTTCTTC.

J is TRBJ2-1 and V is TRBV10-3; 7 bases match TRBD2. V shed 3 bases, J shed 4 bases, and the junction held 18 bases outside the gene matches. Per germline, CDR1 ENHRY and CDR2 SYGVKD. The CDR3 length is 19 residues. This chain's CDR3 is CAISDPIDLAGEWYNEQFF. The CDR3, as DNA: TGTGCCATCAGTGACCCCATCGATTTGGCGGGAGAATGGTACAATGAGCAGTTCTTC.

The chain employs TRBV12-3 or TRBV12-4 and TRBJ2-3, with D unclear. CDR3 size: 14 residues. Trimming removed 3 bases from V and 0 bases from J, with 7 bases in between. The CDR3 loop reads CASSFLDSTDTQYF. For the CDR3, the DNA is TGTGCCAGCAGTTTTCTAGATAGCACAGATACGCAGTATTTT.

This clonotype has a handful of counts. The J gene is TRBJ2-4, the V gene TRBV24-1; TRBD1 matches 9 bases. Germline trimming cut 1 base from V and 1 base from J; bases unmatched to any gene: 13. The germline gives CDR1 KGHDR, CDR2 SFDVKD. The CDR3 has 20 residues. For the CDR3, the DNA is TGTGCCACCAGTGATTTACAGGGGGCGGACGAAGGCCTGGCCAAAAACATTCAGTACTTC. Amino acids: CATSDLQGADEGLAKNIQYF.

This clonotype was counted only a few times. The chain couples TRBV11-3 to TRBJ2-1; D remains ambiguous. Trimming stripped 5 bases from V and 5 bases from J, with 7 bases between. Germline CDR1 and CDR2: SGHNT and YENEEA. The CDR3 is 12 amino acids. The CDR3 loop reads CASSQTNNEQFF. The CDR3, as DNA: TGTGCCAGCAGCCAGACAAACAATGAGCAGTTCTTC.

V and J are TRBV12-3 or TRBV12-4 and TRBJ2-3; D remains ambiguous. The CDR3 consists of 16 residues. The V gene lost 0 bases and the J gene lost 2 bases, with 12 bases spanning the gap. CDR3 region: CASSLASTGYTDTQYF. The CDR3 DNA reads TGTGCCAGCAGTTTAGCGTCAACCGGTTACACAGATACGCAGTATTTT.

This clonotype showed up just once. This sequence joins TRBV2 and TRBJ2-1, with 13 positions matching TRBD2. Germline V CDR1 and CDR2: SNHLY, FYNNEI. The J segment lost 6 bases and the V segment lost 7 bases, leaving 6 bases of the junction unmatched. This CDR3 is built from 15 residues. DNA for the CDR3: TGTGCCAGCAAGATGGGACTAGCGGGATCCAATGAGCAGTTCTTC. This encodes CASKMGLAGSNEQFF. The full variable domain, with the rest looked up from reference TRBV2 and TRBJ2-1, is EPEVTQTPSHQVTQMGQEVILRCVPISNHLYFYWYRQILGQKVEFLVSFYNNEISEKSEIFDDQFSVERPDGSNFTLKIRSTKLEDSAMYFCASKMGLAGSNEQFFGPGTRLTVL.

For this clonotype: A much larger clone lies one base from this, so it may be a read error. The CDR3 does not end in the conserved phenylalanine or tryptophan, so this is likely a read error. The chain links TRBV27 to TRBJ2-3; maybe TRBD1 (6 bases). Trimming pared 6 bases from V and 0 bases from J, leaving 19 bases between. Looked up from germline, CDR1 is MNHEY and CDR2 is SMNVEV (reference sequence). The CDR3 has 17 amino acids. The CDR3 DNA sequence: TGTGCCAGCAGAGTCACAGGGACCCGAAGGAGCACAGATACGCAGTATGTT. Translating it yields CASRVTGTRRSTDTQYV.

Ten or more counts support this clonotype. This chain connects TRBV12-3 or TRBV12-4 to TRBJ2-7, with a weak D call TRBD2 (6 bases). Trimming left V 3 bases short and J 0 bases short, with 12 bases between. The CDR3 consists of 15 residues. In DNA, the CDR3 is TGTGCCAGCAGTTTTGGGGGGTCCAGCTCCTACGAGCAGTACTTC. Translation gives CASSFGGSSSYEQYF.

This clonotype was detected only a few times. The CDR3 here is CASSHGTSGPYEQYF. The CDR3 DNA is TGTGCCAGCAGCCATGGGACTAGCGGCCCCTACGAGCAGTACTTC. J is TRBJ2-7 and V is TRBV3-1; 11 nucleotides align to TRBD2. The CDR3 length is 15 residues. CDR1 LGHDT and CDR2 YNNKEL come from the germline V gene (reference sequence). Trimming took 3 bases from V and 2 from J; bases not matched to a gene: 3.

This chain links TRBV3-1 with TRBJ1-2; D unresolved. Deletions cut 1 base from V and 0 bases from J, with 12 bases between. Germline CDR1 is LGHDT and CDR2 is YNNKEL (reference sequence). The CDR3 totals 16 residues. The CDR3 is CASSQVYRPPNYGYTF. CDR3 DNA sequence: TGTGCCAGCAGCCAAGTTTACAGACCACCTAACTATGGCTACACCTTC. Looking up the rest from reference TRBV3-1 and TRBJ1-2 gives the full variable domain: DTAVSQTPKYLVTQMGNDKSIKCEQNLGHDTMYWYKQDSKKFLKIMFSYNNKELIINETVPNRFSPKSPDKAHLNLHINSLELGDSAVYFCASSQVYRPPNYGYTFGSGTRLTVV.